The rows below give T cell receptor beta chains drawn from one sample of a study of T cell repertoires in cytomegalovirus infection. A single record per CDR3 protein comes from TCRdb applying MiXCR to the reads. The sample yields hundreds of thousands of distinct CDR3 sequences, around 10% seen once. Material: PBMCs. The receptor set was obtained from a human donor in good health (CMV status not recorded). Some clones in this sample may be carry-over from other donors' samples. Both conserved end residues are part of each CDR3. D genes are given only for firm matches. Only some rows state a clone size, as once, few, many or a class for expanded clones.

d_gene	v_gene	abundance	j_gene	CDR3nt	CDR3aa
NA	TRBV3-1	few	TRBJ1-5	TGTGCCAGCAGCCAAGTGGGATATCCCCAGCATTTT	CASSQVGYPQHF
NA	TRBV27	many	TRBJ2-5	TGTGCCAGCAGACGCCGTGGAGTCTACTCAAACACCGAAGAGACCCAGTACTTC	CASRRRGVYSNTEETQYF
NA	TRBV4-2	few	TRBJ2-5	TGTGCCAGCAGCCACACTACCGGGAAAGAGACCCAGTACTTC	CASSHTTGKETQYF
TRBD1	TRBV5-1	many	TRBJ2-3	TGCGCCAGCAACACAGGGGGCACACCCCTCCAGTATTTT	CASNTGGTPLQYF
NA	TRBV10-3	many	TRBJ2-2	TGTGCCACCCGGAGGGGGGACACCGGGGAGCTGTTTTTT	CATRRGDTGELFF
NA	TRBV7-8	many	TRBJ2-2	TGTGCCAGCAGCGTACCGGGACAAGCGAACACCGGGGAGCTGTTTTTT	CASSVPGQANTGELFF
NA	TRBV29-1	many	TRBJ1-1	TGCAGCGGTTCGACAGTGAACACTGAAGCTTTCTTT	CSGSTVNTEAFF
TRBD2	TRBV6-1	many	TRBJ2-3	TGTGCCAGCTTTGGCCCGGACCTAGCGGGAGGGACAAATACGCAGTATTTT	CASFGPDLAGGTNTQYF
NA	TRBV12-3/TRBV12-4	few	TRBJ2-7	TGTGCCAGCAGCTTCCGGGAAGCCTACGAGCAGTACTTC	CASSFREAYEQYF
TRBD1	TRBV20-1	NA	TRBJ2-7	TGCAGTGCTAGGGGGGACAGGGGGTCCCCCTACGAGCAGTACTTC	CSARGDRGSPYEQYF
TRBD2	TRBV19	many	TRBJ2-1	TGTGCCAGTAGTAACCAGCGGGGCTACAATGAGCAGTTCTTC	CASSNQRGYNEQFF
TRBD2	TRBV29-1	NA	TRBJ2-3	TGCAGCGCCGCCCTAACTAGCGGAGTCACAGATACGCAGTATTTT	CSAALTSGVTDTQYF
NA	TRBV5-6	many	TRBJ1-2	TGTGCCAGCAGCTGGGAACAGGGCTTTAGAGGCTACACCTTC	CASSWEQGFRGYTF
NA	TRBV24-1	many	TRBJ2-1	TGTGCCACCAGTGAGCGGGCCAGACACAATGAGCAGTTCTTC	CATSERARHNEQFF
NA	TRBV18	NA	TRBJ1-1	TGTGCCAGCAAGGCTACCACTGAAGCTTTCTTT	CASKATTEAFF
TRBD1	TRBV10-3	few	TRBJ2-7	TGTGCCATCAGTGAGTCCTCCGGGACAGCCGACTACGAGCAGTACTTC	CAISESSGTADYEQYF
NA	TRBV7-8	many	TRBJ2-3	TGTGCCAGCAGGGGCCCCGGTAGCACAGATACGCAGTATTTT	CASRGPGSTDTQYF
NA	TRBV7-2	many	TRBJ2-4	TGTGCCAGCAGCTTAGTAGCTGGGCCCGACCGAAACATTCAGTACTTC	CASSLVAGPDRNIQYF